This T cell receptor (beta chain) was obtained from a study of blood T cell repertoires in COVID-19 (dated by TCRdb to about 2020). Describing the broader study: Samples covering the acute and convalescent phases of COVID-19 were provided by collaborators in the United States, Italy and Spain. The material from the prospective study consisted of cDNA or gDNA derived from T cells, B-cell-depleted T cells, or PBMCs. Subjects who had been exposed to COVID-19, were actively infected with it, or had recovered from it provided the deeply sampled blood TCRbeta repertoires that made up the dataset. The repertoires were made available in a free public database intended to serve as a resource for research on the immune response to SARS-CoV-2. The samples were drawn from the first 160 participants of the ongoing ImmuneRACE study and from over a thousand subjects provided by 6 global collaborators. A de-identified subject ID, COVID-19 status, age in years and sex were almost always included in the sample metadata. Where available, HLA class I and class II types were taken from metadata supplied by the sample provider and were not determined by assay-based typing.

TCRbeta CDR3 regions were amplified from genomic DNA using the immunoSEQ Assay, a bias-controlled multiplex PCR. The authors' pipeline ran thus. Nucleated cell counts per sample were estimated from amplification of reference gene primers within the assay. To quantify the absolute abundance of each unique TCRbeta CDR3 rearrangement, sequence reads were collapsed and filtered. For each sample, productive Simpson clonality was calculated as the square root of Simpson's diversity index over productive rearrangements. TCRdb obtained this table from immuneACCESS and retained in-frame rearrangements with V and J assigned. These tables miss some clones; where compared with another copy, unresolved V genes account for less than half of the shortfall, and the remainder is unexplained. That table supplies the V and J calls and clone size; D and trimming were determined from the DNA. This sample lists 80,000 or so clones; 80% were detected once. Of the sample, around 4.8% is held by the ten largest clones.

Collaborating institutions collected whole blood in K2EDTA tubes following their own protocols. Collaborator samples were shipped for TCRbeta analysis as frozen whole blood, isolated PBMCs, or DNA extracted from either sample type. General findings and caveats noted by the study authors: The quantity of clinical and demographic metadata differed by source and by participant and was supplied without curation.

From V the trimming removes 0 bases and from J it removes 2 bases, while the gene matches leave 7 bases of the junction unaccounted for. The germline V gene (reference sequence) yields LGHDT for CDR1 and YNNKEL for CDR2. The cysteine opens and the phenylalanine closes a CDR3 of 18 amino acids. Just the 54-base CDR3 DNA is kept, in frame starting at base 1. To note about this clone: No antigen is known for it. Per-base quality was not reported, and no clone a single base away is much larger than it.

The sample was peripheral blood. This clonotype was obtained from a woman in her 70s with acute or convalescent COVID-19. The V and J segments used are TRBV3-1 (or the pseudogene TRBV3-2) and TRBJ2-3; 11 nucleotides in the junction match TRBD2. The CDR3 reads CASSQDWASGGSTDTQYF. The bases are TGTGCCAGCAGCCAAGATTGGGCTAGCGGGGGGTCCACAGATACGCAGTATTTT.